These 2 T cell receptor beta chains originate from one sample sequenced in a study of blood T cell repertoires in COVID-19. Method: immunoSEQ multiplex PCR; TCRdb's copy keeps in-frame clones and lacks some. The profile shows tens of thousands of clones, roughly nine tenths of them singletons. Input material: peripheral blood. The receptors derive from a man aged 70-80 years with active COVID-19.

Here the CDR3 reads CASSLETGGDYGYTF. CDR3 in DNA: TGTGCCAGCAGCTTGGAAACAGGGGGCGACTATGGCTACACCTTC. The chain links TRBV5-6 to TRBJ1-2; 9 bases fit TRBD1. The length of the CDR3 is 15 residues. From germline, CDR1 is SGHDT and CDR2 YYEEEE. The V segment lost 0 bases and the J segment 3 bases; nucleotides outside the gene matches: 3.

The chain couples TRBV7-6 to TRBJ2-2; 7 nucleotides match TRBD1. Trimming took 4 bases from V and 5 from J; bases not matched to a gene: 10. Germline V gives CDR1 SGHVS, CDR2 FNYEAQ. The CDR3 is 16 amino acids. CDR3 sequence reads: CASSSRGATGTGELFF. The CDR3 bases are TGTGCCAGCAGCTCCCGTGGCGCGACAGGGACCGGGGAGCTGTTTTTT. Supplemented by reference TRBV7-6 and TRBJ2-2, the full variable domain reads GAGVSQSPRYKVTKRGQDVALRCDPISGHVSLYWYRQALGQGPEFLTYFNYEAQQDKSGLPNDRFSAERPEGSISTLTIQRTEQRDSAMYRCASSSRGATGTGELFFGEGSRLTVL.